This TCR beta chain originates from a study of T cell responses to AZD1222 COVID-19 vaccine (dated by TCRdb to about 2021). For the study in its entirety: A total of 233 trial participants underwent TCR sequencing, of whom 207 had received two doses of AZD1222 and some 25 had received two doses of the MenACWY control vaccine. Trial participants were enrolled by age into subgroups of 18-55, 56-69 and 70-plus years, and roughly 150, 30 and 60 TCR-sequenced participants, respectively, were included in these subgroups. General conclusions and limits of the study: Because no day 14 peak-response samples were available, the repertoires could be characterized only after the peak T cell response. After two AZD1222 doses, both the breadth and the depth of spike-specific TCRs were significantly higher than at day 0 and than in MenACWY recipients. Vaccine-associated CD4 TCRs spanned the whole spike protein, with dominant responses in regions 160-218 and 743-854. Reportedly, almost half of the unique spike-specific TCRs recognized epitopes lying outside the regions that are mutated in the B.1.351 and B.1.1.7 variants. In the small 56-69-year group, the increase in depth fell short of significance, most likely because of low power. Only five to seven AZD1222 recipients were SARS-CoV-2 seropositive at baseline, limiting conclusions about previously exposed vaccinees. Most participants were white British and females outnumbered males, and the authors suggested that clonal diversity may have been underestimated.

The CDR3 regions of human TCRbeta chains were analyzed by immunosequencing. For the original study's pipeline: Repertoire TCRs were matched against a reference library of SARS-CoV-2-specific TCRs generated with the MIRA antigen-specificity platform. Breadth was defined as the fraction of unique TCRs that were SARS-CoV-2-associated. Depth was defined as the fraction of total T cells that were SARS-CoV-2-associated. Using the MIRA data, every spike-specific TCR was mapped to the spike region that the TCR reacted to and assigned to either a CD4 or a CD8 class. Log10-transformed breadth and depth values were compared by one-way ANOVA with Sidak's multiple comparisons tests. TCRdb limited this immuneACCESS table to in-frame rearrangements with V and J called. A share of clones is missing; checked studies link under half to unresolved V genes, and the rest is unexplained. V, J and clone size derive from that table, while D and trimming were established from the DNA sequence. The sample table shows 120,000 to 150,000 clones, and roughly nine tenths are seen once. The ten largest account for approximately 3.8% of the sample.

The germline V gene sets CDR1 to SGHRS and CDR2 to YFSETQ. There are 15 amino acids in the CDR3, from cysteine to phenylalanine inclusive. The sequence is cut down to CDR3 DNA, 45 bases in frame from base 1. V lost 0 bases and J lost 4 bases, and the count of bases not matched to a germline gene is 5. Reading the label with the study, this specimen's time point is: about 28 days (+/-7) after the second vaccine dose. Because spike-specific TCR depth and breadth did not differ between the two schedules, AZD1222 recipients who got a second dose at roughly 4 weeks were pooled with those who got a second dose at roughly 12 weeks. Vaccinee samples were obtained from the UK trials COV001 and COV002, which included a single-blind randomized controlled phase 2/3 trial of AZD1222 (ChAdOx1 nCoV-19) in healthy adults. Trial participant PBMC samples were collected at day 0 and day 28 after the second dose for TCRbeta chain sequencing.

About this clone itself: No antigen is known for it. Base qualities are not recorded, but no much larger clone differs from it by a single base.

This receptor chain uses TRBV5-1 and TRBJ2-7; 9 bases in the junction line up with TRBD1. This specimen was peripheral blood, taken 28 days after the second AZD1222 dose. The receptor's source is an adult who received the AZD1222 COVID-19 vaccine. The CDR3 region reads CASSLAGQGLYEQYF. The nucleotide sequence reads TGCGCCAGCAGCTTGGCGGGACAGGGTTTGTACGAGCAGTACTTC. Supplemented by the reference TRBV5-1 and TRBJ2-7 proteins around the CDR3, the complete variable domain is KAGVTQTPRYLIKTRGQQVTLSCSPISGHRSVSWYQQTPGQGLQFLFEYFSETQRNKGNFPGRFSGRQFSNSRSEMNVSTLELGDSALYLCASSLAGQGLYEQYFGPGTRLTVT.